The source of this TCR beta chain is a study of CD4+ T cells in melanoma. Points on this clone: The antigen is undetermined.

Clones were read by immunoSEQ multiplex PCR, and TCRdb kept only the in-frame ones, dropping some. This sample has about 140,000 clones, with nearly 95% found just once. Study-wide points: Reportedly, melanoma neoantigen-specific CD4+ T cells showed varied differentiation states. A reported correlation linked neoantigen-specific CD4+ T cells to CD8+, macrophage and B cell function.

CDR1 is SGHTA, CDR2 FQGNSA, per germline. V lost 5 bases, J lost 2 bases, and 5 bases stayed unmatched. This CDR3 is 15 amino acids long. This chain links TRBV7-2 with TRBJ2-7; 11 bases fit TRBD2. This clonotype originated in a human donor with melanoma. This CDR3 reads CASSTSGGPAYEQYF. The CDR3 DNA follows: TGTGCCAGCAGCACTAGCGGGGGCCCTGCCTACGAGCAGTACTTC.